This TCR beta chain derives from a study of early T cells in non-severe SARS-CoV-2 infection. Study information: From unsorted whole blood, bulk RNA was sequenced, and the chains remained unpaired. Findings and limits, study-wide: There was a bias toward anti-spike CD8 responses in VDJdb matching, which missed private and CD4 specificities.

Germline V CDR1 and CDR2: LNHDA, SQIVND (reference sequence). The CDR3 covers 14 residues. With V trimmed by 3 bases and J by 8 bases, 7 bases remained unmatched. Regarding this clonotype: Its antigen is still unknown.

Each cDNA molecule carried a unique molecular identifier. TCRdb passed the 5' RACE reads through MiXCR, listing each CDR3 protein once. The table records about 60,000 distinct CDR3 sequences, around an eighth of them present only once. This chain uses TRBV19 with TRBJ2-5, with TRBD2 identical over 9 bases. Sequenced material: whole blood. The clonotype originates from an adult who was a healthcare worker with PCR-confirmed SARS-CoV-2 infection or an uninfected control (not recorded which). This CDR3 is CASSIIASGATQYF. The CDR3 DNA reads TGTGCCAGTAGTATTATCGCTAGCGGGGCTACCCAGTACTTC.